The next 31 T cell receptor delta chains were all read from a single sample in a study of gamma-delta T cells after stem cell transplantation. TCRdb reprocessed the RT-PCR reads through CATT. This sample carries more than 3,000 delta-chain clones, over 1.5% of them seen once, and the ten largest clones take less than 40%. Material: gamma-delta T cells. The receptors shown here come from a human donor. It is not recorded whose cells these are; they may come from a transplant donor.

This clone was seen a handful of times. A far larger clone lies a single base away; this is likely a read error. The rearrangement links TRDV2 to TRDJ1; 10 nucleotides match TRDD3. Germline V CDR1 and CDR2: GEAIGNYY, EKD. The CDR3 loop spans 19 amino acids. Here the CDR3 reads CARDTVLGDPFPYTDKLIF. CDR3 nucleotides: TGTGCCCGTGACACCGTACTGGGGGATCCGTTCCCGTACACCGATAAACTCATCTTT.

This clone has only a few counts. This sequence joins TRDV2 and TRDJ1; TRDD3 might be the D (6 bases). The CDR3 has 14 amino acids. Germline CDR1 is GEAIGNYY and CDR2 is EKD. The germline V and J ends were trimmed by 4 bases and 0 bases, with 11 bases remaining between them. CDR3 protein: CACDSMGDTDKLIF. CDR3 sequence (DNA): TGTGCCTGTGATTCGATGGGGGACACCGATAAACTCATCTTT.

The sample holds a few counts of this clone. A much larger clone lies a single base off, so this may be a read error. The rearrangement uses TRDV2 and TRDJ1, with TRDD3 matching over 12 bases. CDR1 and CDR2 from the germline V gene are GEAIGNYY and EKD. The length of the CDR3 is 18 residues. CDR3 sequence reads: CACDPLVLGDTVTNKLIF. CDR3 nucleotides: TGTGCCTGTGACCCTTTAGTACTGGGGGATACAGTCACCAATAAACTCATCTTT.

Concerning this clone itself: The mismatch at residue 5 between this DNA's translation and the TCRdb protein of a much larger clone likely reflects a read error; the protein shown is translated from the DNA. The chain has TRDV2 and TRDJ1, with 9 bases fitting TRDD3. V lost 2 bases to trimming and J lost 1 base; unmatched junction nucleotides: 10. The CDR3 length is 17 residues. Germline-derived CDR1 and CDR2 are GEAIGNYY and EKD. The CDR3 region is CACDKVGDIRSTDKLIF. The CDR3 region has the DNA TGTGCCTGTGACAAAGTGGGGGATATAAGGTCCACCGATAAACTCATCTTT.

This clone has just a few counts. This sequence is one base from a far larger clone and is likely a read error. This sample also contains other DNA sequences that code for the same CDR3. The chain uses TRDV2 and TRDJ4; D is unresolved. Germline CDR1 reads GEAIGNYY; CDR2 reads EKD. The CDR3 is 15 amino acids. V was pared by 3 bases and J by 0 bases, with 16 bases between. The CDR3 sequence is CACDPLGDPPRPLIF. In nucleotides, the CDR3 is TGTGCCTGTGACCCCCTCGGAGACCCTCCCAGACCCCTGATCTTT.

Note on this clone: TCRdb's protein for this DNA is that of a much larger clone and differs from the translation at residue 4, likely a read error; the protein shown is the DNA translation. The chain is built from TRDV2 and TRDJ1, with TRDD3 as a possible D gene (6 bases). Germline assignment: CDR1 GEAIGNYY and CDR2 EKD. Trimming stripped 6 bases from V and 2 bases from J, with 15 bases between. The CDR3 has 14 residues. Here the CDR3 DNA reads TGTGCCTGTTACCTGACTGGGAGGACCGATAAACTCATCTTT. Its translation is CACYLTGRTDKLIF.

As regards this clone: This is likely an artifact of a read error, given a far larger clone one base away. In the same sample, other DNA sequences code for this CDR3. The chain combines TRDV2 with TRDJ1, with a tentative D call TRDD3 (6 bases). Trimming shortened V by 7 bases and J by 0 bases, and 17 bases separated the two germline ends. Germline CDR1 is GEAIGNYY and CDR2 is EKD. This CDR3 comprises 15 residues. DNA for the CDR3: TGTGCCTGCGATCAACTGGGTCGCTACACCGATAAACTCATCTTT. This translates into CACDQLGRYTDKLIF.

As regards this clone: A far larger clone is only one base removed, so a read error is likely. Other DNA variants within this sample encode the same CDR3. The chain is built from TRDV2 and TRDJ1, with 10 bases matching TRDD3. Germline loops: CDR1 GEAIGNYY, CDR2 EKD. This CDR3 is 20 amino acids long. The CDR3 reads CACDTVYGGDTRGATDKLIF. The CDR3 DNA sequence: TGTGCCTGTGACACGGTCTATGGGGGGGATACGCGGGGGGCCACCGACAAACTCATCTTT.

Within the sample, this clone is medium-sized. Other DNA sequences within the sample encode an identical CDR3. The J gene is TRDJ1, the V gene TRDV2, with TRDD3 matching over 11 bases. With V trimmed by 0 bases and J by 1 base, 18 bases remained unmatched. The CDR3 extends over 21 amino acids. In germline, CDR1 is GEAIGNYY, CDR2 EKD. CDR3 bases: TGTGCCTGTGACACCGTGGTAGTACTGGGGGATAAAGAAGGTCGCACCGATAAACTCATCTTT. This sequence encodes CACDTVVVLGDKEGRTDKLIF.

This clone was counted a few times. The protein held in TCRdb is that of a much larger clone and does not match this DNA's translation at residue 20, likely because of a read error; the protein shown is translated from the DNA. The rearrangement links TRDV2 to TRDJ3, with 8 bases lining up with TRDD3. The CDR3 contains 23 residues. Germline V gene sequence: CDR1 GEAIGNYY, CDR2 EKD. The CDR3 loop is CACDTVVRDTPEETSWDTRRMFF. The CDR3 DNA sequence: TGTGCCTGTGACACCGTTGTCCGGGATACGCCGGAAGAAACCTCCTGGGACACCCGACGGATGTTTTTC.

The V and J genes are TRDV2 and TRDJ1; 13 nucleotides align to TRDD3. CDR1 is GEAIGNYY and CDR2 is EKD in the germline V gene. The CDR3 has 19 amino acids. V dropped 3 bases and J dropped 5; count of bases not matched to a gene: 17. The CDR3 loop is CACDAILGDTSDRSDKLIF. CDR3 DNA: TGTGCCTGTGACGCCATACTGGGGGATACGTCGGATAGGTCTGATAAACTCATCTTT.

This clone was seen a handful of times. A read error likely explains why the TCRdb protein, taken from a much larger clone, differs from this DNA's translation at residue 13; the protein shown is translated from the DNA. Other DNA sequences from this sample encode an identical CDR3 as well. The chain uses TRDV2 and TRDJ1; TRDD3 matches at 9 bases. CDR1 GEAIGNYY and CDR2 EKD come from the germline V gene. The CDR3 length is 15 residues. V gave up 6 bases and J gave up 13 bases; unmatched junction bases: 20. CDR3 sequence: CACFSLGDFGDKPIF. The CDR3 coding sequence is TGTGCCTGTTTTTCTCTGGGGGATTTCGGCGATAAGCCCATCTTT.

Concerning this clone itself: The germline gene is not matched at one end of the junction; a read error may be the cause. This rearrangement joins TRDV2 to TRDJ1, with TRDD3 matching over 7 bases. In germline, CDR1 is GEAIGNYY, CDR2 EKD. The CDR3 totals 17 residues. CDR3 amino acids: CACDTLGGPVVTDKPIF. Written as DNA, the CDR3 is TGTGCCTGTGACACGCTGGGGGGTCCAGTTGTGACCGATAAACCCATCTTT.

This chain links TRDV2 with TRDJ3, with 9 bases matching TRDD3. Germline V gives CDR1 GEAIGNYY, CDR2 EKD. The CDR3 length is 19 residues. V lost 0 bases, J lost 2 bases, and 7 bases stayed unmatched. Here the CDR3 DNA reads TGTGCCTGTGACACCGTGGGGGGATACTCCCCCTGGGACACCCGACAGATGTTTTTC. The encoded protein is CACDTVGGYSPWDTRQMFF.

Remarks on this clone: This DNA's translation differs at residue 4 from TCRdb's protein, which comes from a much larger clone; a read error is likely, and the protein shown is translated from the DNA. The chain uses TRDV2 and TRDJ1; 11 nucleotides align to TRDD3. CDR3 length equals 15 residues. Germline loops: CDR1 GEAIGNYY, CDR2 EKD. The V gene end was trimmed by 6 bases and the J gene end by 4 bases; junction bases not matched to a gene: 9. This CDR3 reads CACPLLGDKGDKLIF. The CDR3, as DNA: TGTGCCTGTCCTCTACTGGGGGATAAGGGCGATAAACTCATCTTT.

In its sample, this clone is medium-sized. The chain uses TRDV2 and TRDJ1, with D unresolved. The CDR3 has 17 residues. CDR1 is GEAIGNYY and CDR2 is EKD in the germline V gene. The V end lost 3 bases, the J end lost 3 bases, and 22 bases lay between the germline ends. CDR3 sequence reads: CACDLLLNSIRADKLIF. The DNA of the CDR3 is TGTGCCTGTGACTTACTATTGAACTCCATCCGGGCCGATAAACTCATCTTT.

J is TRDJ1 and V is TRDV2; 12 bases align to TRDD3. Germline V lookup: CDR1 GEAIGNYY, CDR2 EKD. The CDR3 loop spans 16 amino acids. V lost 1 base to trimming and J lost 3 bases; unmatched junction nucleotides: 5. CDR3 loop: CACDTLGDTNPDKLIF. CDR3 coding DNA: TGTGCCTGTGACACACTGGGGGATACAAACCCCGATAAACTCATCTTT.

This clone has a handful of counts. This likely traces to a read error, being one base from a far larger clone. The same CDR3 also results from other DNA sequences found in this sample. The chain employs TRDV2 and TRDJ1; TRDD3 matches 7 bases. This CDR3 comprises 17 residues. Germline loops: CDR1 GEAIGNYY, CDR2 EKD. The CDR3 DNA follows: TGCGCCTGTGACACTCTCGTTGGGGGACAATACACCGATAAACTCATCTTT. Translating it yields CACDTLVGGQYTDKLIF.

As regards this clone: This DNA's translation and the protein TCRdb lists, from a much larger clone, do not match at residue 14, likely due to a read error; the protein shown is translated from the DNA. This rearrangement joins TRDV2 to TRDJ1; 10 nucleotides align to TRDD3. This CDR3 spans 20 amino acids. V shed 1 base, J shed 1 base, and the junction held 17 bases outside the gene matches. Per germline, CDR1 GEAIGNYY and CDR2 EKD. CDR3 in DNA: TGTGCCTGTGACACGGTCTATGGGGGGGATACGCGGGGGTCCACCGATAAACTCATCTTT. Its translation is CACDTVYGGDTRGSTDKLIF.

Comments on this clone: The TCRdb protein, from a much larger clone, departs from this DNA's translation at residue 9, likely by read error; the protein shown derives from the DNA. The chain carries TRDV2 and TRDJ1; possibly TRDD3 for D (6 bases). The CDR3 runs 14 residues. CDR1 is GEAIGNYY and CDR2 is EKD in the germline V gene. V lost 3 bases and J lost 4, with 14 bases in between. The CDR3 reads CACDLTGRNDKLIF. For the CDR3, the DNA is TGTGCCTGTGACCTGACTGGGAGGAACGATAAACTCATCTTT.

This clone appeared a few times. The rearrangement joins TRDV2 to TRDJ1; 8 positions match TRDD3. This CDR3 contains 18 residues. V gave up 0 bases and J gave up 3 bases; unmatched junction bases: 14. The germline V gene encodes CDR1 GEAIGNYY and CDR2 EKD. The chain's CDR3 is CACDTAGWGIYPADKLIF. CDR3 in DNA: TGTGCCTGTGACACCGCTGGGTGGGGGATTTACCCGGCCGATAAACTCATCTTT.

Notes on this clone: The protein given by TCRdb reflects a much larger clone and differs at residue 9 from this DNA's translation, likely from a read error; the protein shown is the DNA's translation. The chain recombines TRDV2 with TRDJ1, with a possible D match to TRDD3 (6 bases). The CDR3 length is 14 residues. Germline CDR1 GEAIGNYY, CDR2 EKD. V shed 5 bases and J shed 5 bases, with 17 bases lying between them. CDR3: CACVGLGKGDKLIF. In DNA, the CDR3 is TGTGCCTGTGTCGGGCTGGGGAAGGGGGATAAACTCATCTTT.

As regards this clone: A far larger clone is a single base away, which makes a read error likely. The same CDR3 arises from other DNA sequences in this sample as well. The gene calls are TRDV2 and TRDJ1; TRDD3 matches 8 bases. The CDR3 length is 20 residues. Germline V gives CDR1 GEAIGNYY, CDR2 EKD. The CDR3 loop reads CACDTVSRRVTGGYTDKLIF. The CDR3 DNA sequence: TGTGCCTGCGACACGGTATCCCGGAGAGTTACTGGGGGGTACACCGATAAACTCATCTTT.

This clone is medium-sized. Other DNA sequences within the sample encode an identical CDR3. The chain has TRDV2 and TRDJ1; 11 bases are a match to TRDD3. Trimming took 3 bases from V and 5 from J; bases not matched to a gene: 16. The CDR3 covers 18 residues. Germline lookup yields CDR1 GEAIGNYY and CDR2 EKD. CDR3 nucleotides: TGTGCCTGTGACCCCCTGAGGCTGGGGGATACCCGGCTTGATAAACTCATCTTT. Protein: CACDPLRLGDTRLDKLIF.

As to this clone: For this DNA, TCRdb reports the protein of a much larger clone, which diverges at residue 15, most likely from a read error; the protein presented here is translated directly from the DNA. The rearrangement links TRDV2 to TRDJ1, with 10 bases aligning to TRDD3. This CDR3 region has 17 residues. Looked up from germline, CDR1 is GEAIGNYY and CDR2 is EKD. CDR3 bases: TGTGCCTGTGACACTGTAGGGGGATACGGTGACACCGATAAACCCATCTTT. Translation gives CACDTVGGYGDTDKPIF.

This clone was detected a few times. The chain is built from TRDV2 and TRDJ1, with 12 bases identical to TRDD3. With V trimmed by 3 bases and J by 0 bases, 19 bases remained unmatched. In germline, CDR1 is GEAIGNYY, CDR2 EKD. This CDR3 spans 21 amino acids. The CDR3 sequence is CACDPVLGDTRVKTYTDKLIF. The CDR3 DNA is TGTGCCTGTGACCCAGTACTGGGGGATACTAGGGTCAAAACGTACACCGATAAACTCATCTTT.

The table lists this clone with a few counts. This DNA translates differently at residue 13 from the TCRdb protein, which is that of a much larger clone; a read error is likely, and the protein shown is the DNA's own translation. V gene TRDV2 combines with J gene TRDJ1; 10 nucleotides match TRDD3. From germline, CDR1 is GEAIGNYY and CDR2 EKD. Germline trimming cut 1 base from V and 1 base from J; bases unmatched to any gene: 17. The CDR3 spans 20 residues. Here the CDR3 DNA reads TGTGCCTGTGACACGGTCTATGGGGGGGATACGCGGGAGGCCACCGATAAACTCATCTTT. It is translated as CACDTVYGGDTREATDKLIF.

This clone has only a few counts. TCRdb attributes to this sequence the protein of a much larger clone, which differs from the DNA translation at residue 6; a read error is likely, and the protein displayed is translated from the DNA. The genes are TRDV2 and TRDJ1, with 7 bases matching TRDD3. Germline trimming cut 3 bases from V and 0 bases from J; bases unmatched to any gene: 12. CDR3 length equals 17 residues. The germline CDR1 and CDR2 sequences are GEAIGNYY and EKD. The CDR3 sequence is CACDGMGDLLNTDKLIF. In DNA, the CDR3 is TGTGCCTGTGACGGAATGGGGGACCTTCTTAACACCGATAAACTCATCTTT.

Regarding this clone: TCRdb's protein for this DNA is that of a much larger clone and differs from the translation at residue 12, likely a read error; the protein shown is the DNA translation. The chain employs TRDV2 and TRDJ1; perhaps TRDD3 as D (5 bases). This CDR3 region has 17 residues. Germline CDR1 reads GEAIGNYY; CDR2 reads EKD. The CDR3 sequence: CACDEVYSGRLADKLIF. The CDR3 nucleotides read TGCGCCTGTGACGAAGTATATTCTGGGCGATTAGCCGATAAACTCATCTTT.

The sample holds a few counts of this clone. The TCRdb record carries a much larger clone's protein, which differs from this DNA's translation at residue 12; a read error is the likely cause, and the protein listed here is the DNA translation. The V gene is TRDV2, the J gene TRDJ1; the D is unclear. Germline CDR1 is GEAIGNYY and CDR2 is EKD. This CDR3 has 13 amino acids. The CDR3 nucleotides are TGTGCCTGTGACTTTCTGGACACCGATAAACTCACCTTT. It translates to CACDFLDTDKLTF.

This clone has a handful of counts. This likely came from a read error, as a far larger clone is one base away. The chain combines TRDV2 with TRDJ1; D gene uncertain. CDR1 and CDR2 from the germline V gene are GEAIGNYY and EKD. Trimming stripped 3 bases from V and 1 base from J, with 11 bases between. The CDR3 loop spans 14 amino acids. CDR3 in DNA: TGTGCCTGTGACGCACTTGAGAGCACCGATAAACTCATCTTT. The encoded protein is CACDALESTDKLIF.